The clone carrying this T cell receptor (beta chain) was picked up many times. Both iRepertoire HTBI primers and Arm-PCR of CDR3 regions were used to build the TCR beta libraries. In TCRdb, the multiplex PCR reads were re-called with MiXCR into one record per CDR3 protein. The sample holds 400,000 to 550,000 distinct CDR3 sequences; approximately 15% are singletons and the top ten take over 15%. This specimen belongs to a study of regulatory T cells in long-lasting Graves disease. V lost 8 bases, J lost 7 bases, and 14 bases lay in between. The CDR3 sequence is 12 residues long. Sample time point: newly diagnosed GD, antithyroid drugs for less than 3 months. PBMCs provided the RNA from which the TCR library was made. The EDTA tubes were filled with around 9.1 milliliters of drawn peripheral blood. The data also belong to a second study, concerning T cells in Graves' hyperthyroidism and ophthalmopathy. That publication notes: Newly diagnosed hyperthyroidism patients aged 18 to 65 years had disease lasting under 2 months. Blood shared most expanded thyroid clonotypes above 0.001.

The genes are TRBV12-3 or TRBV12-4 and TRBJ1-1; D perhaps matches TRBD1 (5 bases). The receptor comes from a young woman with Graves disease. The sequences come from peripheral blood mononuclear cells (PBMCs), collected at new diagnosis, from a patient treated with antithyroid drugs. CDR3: CASGSWDGEAFF. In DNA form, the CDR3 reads TGTGCCAGCGGCAGCTGGGACGGTGAAGCTTTCTTT.